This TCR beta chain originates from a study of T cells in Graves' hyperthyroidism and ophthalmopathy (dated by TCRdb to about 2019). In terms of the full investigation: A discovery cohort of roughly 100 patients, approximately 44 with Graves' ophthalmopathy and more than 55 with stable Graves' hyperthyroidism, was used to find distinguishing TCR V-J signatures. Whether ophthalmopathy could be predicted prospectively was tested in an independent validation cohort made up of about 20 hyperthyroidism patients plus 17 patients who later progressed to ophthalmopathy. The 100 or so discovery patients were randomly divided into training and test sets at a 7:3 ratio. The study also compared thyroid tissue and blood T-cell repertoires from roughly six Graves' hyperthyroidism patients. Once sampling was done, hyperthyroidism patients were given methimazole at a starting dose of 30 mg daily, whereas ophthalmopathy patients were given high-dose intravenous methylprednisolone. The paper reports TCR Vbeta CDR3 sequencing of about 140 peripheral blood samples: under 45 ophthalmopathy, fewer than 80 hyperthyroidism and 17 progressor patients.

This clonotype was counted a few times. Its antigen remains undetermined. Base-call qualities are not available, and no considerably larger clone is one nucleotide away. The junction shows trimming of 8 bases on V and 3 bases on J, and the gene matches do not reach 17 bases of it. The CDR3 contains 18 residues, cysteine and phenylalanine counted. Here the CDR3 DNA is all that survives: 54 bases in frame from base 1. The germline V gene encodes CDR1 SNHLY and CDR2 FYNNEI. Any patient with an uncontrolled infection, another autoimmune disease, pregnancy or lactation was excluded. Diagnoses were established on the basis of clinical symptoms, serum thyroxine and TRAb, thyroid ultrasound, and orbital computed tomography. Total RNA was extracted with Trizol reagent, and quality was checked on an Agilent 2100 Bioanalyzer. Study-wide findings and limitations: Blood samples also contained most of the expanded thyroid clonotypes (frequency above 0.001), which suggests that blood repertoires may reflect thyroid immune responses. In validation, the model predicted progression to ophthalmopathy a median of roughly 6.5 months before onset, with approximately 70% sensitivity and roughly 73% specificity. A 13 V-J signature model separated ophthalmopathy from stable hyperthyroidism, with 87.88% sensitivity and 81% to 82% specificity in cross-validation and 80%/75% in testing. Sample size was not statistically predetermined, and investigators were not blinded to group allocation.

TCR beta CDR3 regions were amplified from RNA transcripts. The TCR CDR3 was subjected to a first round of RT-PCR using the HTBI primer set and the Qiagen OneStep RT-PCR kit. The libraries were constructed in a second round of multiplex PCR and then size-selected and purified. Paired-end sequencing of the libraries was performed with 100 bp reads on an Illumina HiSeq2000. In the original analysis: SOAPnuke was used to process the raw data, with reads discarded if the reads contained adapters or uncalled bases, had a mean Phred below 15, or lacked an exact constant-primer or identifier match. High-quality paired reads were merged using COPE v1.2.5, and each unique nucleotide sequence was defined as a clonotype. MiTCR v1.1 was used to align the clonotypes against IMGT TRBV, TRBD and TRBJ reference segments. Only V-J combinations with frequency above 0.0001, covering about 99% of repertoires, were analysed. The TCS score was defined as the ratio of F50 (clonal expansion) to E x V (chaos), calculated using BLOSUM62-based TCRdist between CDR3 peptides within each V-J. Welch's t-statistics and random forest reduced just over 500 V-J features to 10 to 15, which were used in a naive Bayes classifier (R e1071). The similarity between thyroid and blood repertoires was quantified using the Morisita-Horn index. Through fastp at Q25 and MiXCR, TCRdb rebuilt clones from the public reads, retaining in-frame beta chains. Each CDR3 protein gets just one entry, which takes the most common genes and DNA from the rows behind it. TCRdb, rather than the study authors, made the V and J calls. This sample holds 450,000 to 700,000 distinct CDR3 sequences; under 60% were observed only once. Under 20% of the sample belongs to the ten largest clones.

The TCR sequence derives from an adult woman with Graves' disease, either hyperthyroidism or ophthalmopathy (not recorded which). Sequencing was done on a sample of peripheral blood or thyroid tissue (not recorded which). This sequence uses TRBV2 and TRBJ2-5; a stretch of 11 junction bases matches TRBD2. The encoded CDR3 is CASSPPRFTSGSEETQYF. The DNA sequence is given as TGTGCCAGCTCACCACCGAGGTTCACTAGCGGGAGCGAAGAGACCCAGTACTTC. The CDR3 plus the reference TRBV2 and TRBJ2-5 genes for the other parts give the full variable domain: EPEVTQTPSHQVTQMGQEVILRCVPISNHLYFYWYRQILGQKVEFLVSFYNNEISEKSEIFDDQFSVERPDGSNFTLKIRSTKLEDSAMYFCASSPPRFTSGSEETQYFGPGTRLLVL.